The entry below gives a single TCR beta chain sequence along with its context. The antigen is undetermined. The data derive from a study of identical twins. Overall study results and limits: Analyses based on zero insertions could be partly confounded by invariant MAIT and iNKT cells.

All donors were healthy Caucasians. TCRdb recomputed calls from the 5' RACE reads with MiXCR, one row per CDR3 protein. Counted here are over 550,000 distinct CDR3 sequences, around 7.5% occurring once; the ten biggest clones make up roughly 1.5%. The germline V gene has CDR1 SGHRS and CDR2 YFSETQ. The ends were cut back, 6 bases at V and 7 bases at J, with 14 bases in the middle. This CDR3 spans 14 amino acids. These data were also reused for a study on yellow fever vaccine responses in identical twins.

The specimen sequenced was PBMCs. This TCR was sampled from a woman under 30 in good health. The chain couples TRBV5-1 to TRBJ1-6; a weak D match, TRBD1 (5 bases). CDR3 bases: TGCGCCAGCACCTGGGGACTGCAAAATTCACCCCTCCACTTT. Translated, it gives CASTWGLQNSPLHF.